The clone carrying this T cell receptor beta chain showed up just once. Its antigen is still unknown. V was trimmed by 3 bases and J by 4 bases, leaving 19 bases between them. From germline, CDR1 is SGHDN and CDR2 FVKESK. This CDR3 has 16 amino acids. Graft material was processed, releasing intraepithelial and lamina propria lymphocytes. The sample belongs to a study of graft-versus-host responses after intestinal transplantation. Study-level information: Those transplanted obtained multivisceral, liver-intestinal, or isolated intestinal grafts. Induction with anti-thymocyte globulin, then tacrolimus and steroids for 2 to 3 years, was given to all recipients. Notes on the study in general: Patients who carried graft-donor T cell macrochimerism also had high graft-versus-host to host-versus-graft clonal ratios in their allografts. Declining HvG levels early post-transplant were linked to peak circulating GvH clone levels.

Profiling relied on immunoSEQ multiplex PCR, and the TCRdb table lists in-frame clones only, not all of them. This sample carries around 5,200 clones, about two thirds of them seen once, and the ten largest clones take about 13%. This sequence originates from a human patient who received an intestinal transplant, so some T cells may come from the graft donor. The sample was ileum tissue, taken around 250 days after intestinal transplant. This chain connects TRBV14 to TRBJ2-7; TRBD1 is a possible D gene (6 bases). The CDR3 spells CASSHQPGAGRYEQYF. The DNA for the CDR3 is TGTGCCAGCAGCCACCAACCAGGGGCCGGTAGGTACGAGCAGTACTTC.